This T cell receptor beta chain was found in a study of shared T cell receptors in the human thymus. Looked up from germline, CDR1 is SGHAT and CDR2 is FQNNGV. The CDR3 length is 15 residues. The V and J ends lost 5 bases and 7 bases, in that order; junction bases with no gene match: 7. The protocol was immunoSEQ multiplex PCR, while the TCRdb copy is restricted to in-frame clones and leaves out a portion. The repertoire holds hundreds of thousands of clones, more than 75% seen once, with just under 0.0095% in the top ten. These same data were also listed under a study on human thymus T cells. That study reports: Each of the donors was a healthy Finnish infant who was undergoing open corrective cardiac surgery for congenital heart defects. There were highly overlapping thymic repertoires among unrelated individuals, as related research reported.

The rearrangement links TRBV11-2 to TRBJ2-1; TRBD2 agrees at 11 bases. The sequence derives from a boy under two years old with a congenital heart defect. Sequencing was carried out using thymocytes. Here the CDR3 DNA reads TGTGCCAGCAGCCAAACTAGCGGGAGTTTTAATGAGCAGTTCTTC. Amino acids: CASSQTSGSFNEQFF.